A single sample is the source of the 9 T cell receptor beta chains below, sequenced in a study of PD-L1 blockade in urothelial cancer. The time point was: peripheral blood 6 weeks after treatment start. Repertoires were generated with immunoSEQ multiplex PCR, while TCRdb's copy carries only in-frame clones and drops some. The sample consists of fewer than 85,000 clones, about 88% of them appearing once. Sequenced here: PBMCs, sampled around atezolizumab (anti-PD-L1) treatment. These TCRs come from a man between 60 and 70 years old with urothelial cancer.

The genes are TRBV5-1 and TRBJ2-1, with 7 positions matching TRBD1. Germline V gene data show CDR1 as SGHRS and CDR2 as YFSETQ. The CDR3 contains 14 residues. The V gene end was trimmed by 7 bases and the J gene end by 4 bases; junction bases not matched to a gene: 8. The CDR3 here is CASAPGGSYNEQFF. The CDR3 DNA follows: TGCGCCAGCGCTCCAGGGGGATCGTACAATGAGCAGTTCTTC.

The CDR3 spells CSVSRLASPTDTQYF. CDR3 DNA: TGCAGCGTGTCCCGGCTAGCATCTCCCACAGATACGCAGTATTTT. The chain carries TRBV29-1 and TRBJ2-3, with a tentative D call TRBD2 (5 bases). Trimming took 6 bases from V and 2 from J, leaving 18 bases between them. CDR3 length equals 15 residues. Germline-derived CDR1 and CDR2 are SQVTM and ANQGSEA.

The gene calls are TRBV30 and TRBJ2-4, with D perhaps TRBD1 (6 bases). Trimming removed 3 bases at V and 0 bases at J, with 12 bases between. The CDR3 sequence is 15 residues long. The germline V gene has CDR1 GTSNPN and CDR2 SVGIG (reference sequence). CDR3 loop: CAWSIQGPAKNIQYF. DNA of the CDR3: TGTGCCTGGAGCATACAGGGTCCAGCCAAAAACATTCAGTACTTC.

Only a few counts were recorded for this clone. The gene calls are TRBV7-9 and TRBJ1-1; the D gene is possibly TRBD1 (5 bases). The germline CDR1 and CDR2 sequences are SEHNR and FQNEAQ (reference sequence). This CDR3 contains 15 residues. The ends were cut back, 1 base at V and 4 bases at J, with 13 bases in the middle. CDR3 protein: CASSLDLAGRTEAFF. In DNA, the CDR3 is TGTGCCAGCAGCTTAGATCTGGCAGGGCGCACTGAAGCTTTCTTT.

V is TRBV5-1 and J is TRBJ2-5; the match to TRBD2 covers 8 bases. V shed 5 bases, J shed 2 bases, and the junction held 5 bases outside the gene matches. This CDR3 comprises 14 residues. Germline CDR1 is SGHRS and CDR2 is YFSETQ. The CDR3 sequence is CASSQAGVQETQYF. The CDR3, as DNA: TGCGCCAGCAGTCAAGCGGGGGTTCAAGAGACCCAGTACTTC.

The chain links TRBV7-9 to TRBJ1-2, with TRBD1 as a possible D gene (6 bases). Germline CDR1 SEHNR, CDR2 FQNEAQ (reference sequence). V lost 1 base to trimming and J lost 4 bases, with 13 bases between them. CDR3 length equals 15 residues. This CDR3 reads CASSLEAGVSYGYTF. In DNA form, the CDR3 reads TGTGCCAGCAGCTTAGAGGCAGGGGTGAGCTATGGCTACACCTTC.

The chain recombines TRBV15 with TRBJ2-3; TRBD2 agrees at 10 bases. Germline CDR1 and CDR2: LNHNV and YYDKDF (reference sequence). The ends lost 3 bases at V and 6 bases at J; junction bases unmatched: 15. This CDR3 contains 18 residues. In nucleotides, the CDR3 is TGTGCCACCAGCAGGTATCTGGCTAGCGGGAGACGATTGGATACGCAGTATTTT. This sequence encodes CATSRYLASGRRLDTQYF. Using reference TRBV15 and TRBJ2-3 for the parts outside the CDR3, the full variable domain is DAMVIQNPRYQVTQFGKPVTLSCSQTLNHNVMYWYQQKSSQAPKLLFHYYDKDFNNEADTPDNFQSRRPNTSFCFLDIRSPGLGDTAMYLCATSRYLASGRRLDTQYFGPGTRLTVL.

The rearrangement links TRBV11-3 to TRBJ2-7; a weak D match, TRBD2 (6 bases). The CDR3 runs to 13 residues. Germline V gives CDR1 SGHNT, CDR2 YENEEA. V was clipped by 5 bases and J by 7 bases, with 15 bases between them. In DNA, the CDR3 is TGTGCCAGCAGCGCCCGCGGGGCTCGGGAGCAGTACTTC. As protein: CASSARGAREQYF. Filled out from reference TRBV11-3 and TRBJ2-7, the complete variable domain reads EAGVVQSPRYKIIEKKQPVAFWCNPISGHNTLYWYLQNLGQGPELLIRYENEEAVDDSQLPKDRFSAERLKGVDSTLKIQPAELGDSAVYLCASSARGAREQYFGPGTRLTVT.

The rearrangement joins TRBV25-1 to TRBJ2-5; TRBD1 might be the D (6 bases). Trimming stripped 5 bases from V and 7 bases from J, with 11 bases between. This CDR3 comprises 12 residues. The germline gives CDR1 MGHDK, CDR2 SYGVNS. The CDR3 nucleotides are TGTGCCAGCAGTTACCGGACAGCGACCCAGTACTTC. It specifies CASSYRTATQYF.